Sequencing of this T cell receptor beta chain was carried out in a study of shared clonotypes between healthy human individuals (dated by TCRdb to 2020 to 2022). Turning to the overall study: Three men and a couple of women, aged 18 to 49 years, made up the cohort. To estimate repertoire size and how much clonotype sharing occurs between individuals, the study deeply sequenced the blood TCR repertoires of five healthy adults. Between about 0.94 and 10 billion PBMCs per donor were obtained by leukapheresis. For each donor, three plates each were used for CD4 naive and CD4 memory, two plates were used for CD8 naive, and one plate was used for CD8 memory. Different laboratories and diverse techniques were used to prepare libraries and sequence TCR repertoires, to increase sequencing depth and limit assay-specific biases. On the study overall, not on this receptor specifically: Across a handful of donors, about 5.2% of naive CD4, around 3.3% of naive CD8, about 2.3% of memory CD4, and under 0.45% of memory CD8 clonotypes were shared. The genetic and exposure-history diversity represented was limited by the small number of donors. Sampling was restricted to blood, and TCR repertoires in tissues likely differ from the TCR repertoires found in blood. Pairwise subsampling led to the expectation that sequencing depth would affect the degree of clonotype sharing among donors. Estimated clonotype richness was generally larger for naive than for memory subsets. Rarefaction of sorted-subset datasets indicated incomplete sequencing despite the large sequencing depth. Higher generation probabilities were observed for clonotypes shared by all four sorted-subset donors than for non-shared clonotypes.

Healthy HIV-negative adults with no recently reported acute infections or vaccinations were included as donors. Only Caucasian adults living in Nashville, Tennessee, USA were represented among the donors. CD4+ T cells were enriched through magnetic negative selection, after which naive cells were positively selected on CD45RA and the remaining negative fraction served as the memory subset. Blood was obtained by leukapheresis, after which PBMCs were separated by Ficoll-Histopaque density gradient centrifugation and cryopreserved in liquid nitrogen vapor phase. Purity and quantity of every magnetically sorted T cell population were checked by analytical flow cytometry. Genomic DNA was isolated from every sorted fraction and measured by UV absorbance on a Nanodrop 2000c. Using the deep immunoSEQ assay, multiplex PCR amplified TCR CDR3 regions from genomic DNA. For each cell subset, the extracted genomic DNA was distributed evenly across all wells of several immunoSEQ 96-well plates, and each plate served as one replicate. For sorted subsets, each replicate PCR was loaded with about 0.2 ug genomic DNA, equivalent to roughly 30,000 T cell genomes. Purified libraries were measured with a Qubit 3.0 fluorometer, size-checked on a Bioanalyzer 2100, and measured again with the KAPA Library Quantification kit. A separate single-read 150-cycle Illumina NextSeq 550 flow cell was used to sequence each immunoSEQ 96-well plate. As for the original processing: Because the immunoSEQ output included only junctional sequences and no quality scores, the filtering could not be the same as the filtering used for full-length reads. Sequences were annotated with PyIR, a Python wrapper for IgBLAST v1.9, using IMGT germline references to assign V/J genes and CDR3. Reads were removed for weak V/J assignments (E-value above 1e-6), missing CDR3, stop codons, out-of-frame junctions, or ambiguous translated residues. A V3J clonotype was defined by an identical inferred V gene, J gene, and CDR3 amino acid sequence. To compute the percentage overlap between repertoires, the number of shared unique clonotypes was divided by the size of the smaller repertoire. Three approaches were used to assess repertoire richness: RTK rarefaction, the Chao1 estimator, and Recon v2.1 estimates of unobserved clonotypes. Generation probabilities were computed with OLGA for all TCRbeta clonotypes obtained by the gDNA method from a handful of donors. TCRdb limited this immuneACCESS table to in-frame rearrangements with V and J called. A share of clones is missing; checked studies link under half to unresolved V genes, and the rest is unexplained. The DNA gave D and trimming, while V, J and clone size come from that table. The sample profile shows about 1.5 million clones; roughly 96% of them were found once. Roughly 1.2% of the sample goes to the ten largest clones.

Worth noting for this clone: Its antigen is not yet known. No qualities accompany the bases; no much larger clone lies one base away.

Sequences were obtained from naive CD4+ T cells sorted from blood. The cell subset or site label, as the study defines it: CD45RA+ positively selected. This clonotype originated in a young man in good health.

DNA sequence: TGTGCCAGCAGTGGCCCCGGGACAGGGAACTATGGCTACACCTTC. This sequence encodes CASSGPGTGNYGYTF. The chain couples TRBV2 to TRBJ1-2, with 9 junctional bases fitting TRBD1. Germline trimming amounts to 4 bases on V and 2 bases on J, with 5 as the count of junction bases outside the gene matches. CDR3 length: 15 amino acids, cysteine to phenylalanine. Only the CDR3 region is kept as DNA, spanning 45 bases read in frame from base 1. According to the germline V gene, CDR1 reads SNHLY and CDR2 reads FYNNEI.